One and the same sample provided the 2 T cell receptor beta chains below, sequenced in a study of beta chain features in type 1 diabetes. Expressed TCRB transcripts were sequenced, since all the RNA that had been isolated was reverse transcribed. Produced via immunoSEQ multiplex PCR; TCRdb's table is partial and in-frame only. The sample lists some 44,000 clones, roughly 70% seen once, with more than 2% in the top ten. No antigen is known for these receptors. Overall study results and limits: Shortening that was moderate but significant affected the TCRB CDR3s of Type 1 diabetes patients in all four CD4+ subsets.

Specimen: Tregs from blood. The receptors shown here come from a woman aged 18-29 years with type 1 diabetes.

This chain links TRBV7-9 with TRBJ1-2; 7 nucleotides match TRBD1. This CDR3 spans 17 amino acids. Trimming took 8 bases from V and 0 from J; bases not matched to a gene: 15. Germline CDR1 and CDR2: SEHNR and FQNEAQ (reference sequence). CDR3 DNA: TGTGCCAGCCGGAACCAGGCAGGACAGGAAACTAACTATGGCTACACCTTC. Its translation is CASRNQAGQETNYGYTF.

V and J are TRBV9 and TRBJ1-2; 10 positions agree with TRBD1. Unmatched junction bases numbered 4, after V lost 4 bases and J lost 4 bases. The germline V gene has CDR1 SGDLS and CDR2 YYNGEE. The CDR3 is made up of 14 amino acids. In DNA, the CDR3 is TGTGCCAGCAGCCCCGGACAGGGGGGCTATGGCTACACCTTC. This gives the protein CASSPGQGGYGYTF.